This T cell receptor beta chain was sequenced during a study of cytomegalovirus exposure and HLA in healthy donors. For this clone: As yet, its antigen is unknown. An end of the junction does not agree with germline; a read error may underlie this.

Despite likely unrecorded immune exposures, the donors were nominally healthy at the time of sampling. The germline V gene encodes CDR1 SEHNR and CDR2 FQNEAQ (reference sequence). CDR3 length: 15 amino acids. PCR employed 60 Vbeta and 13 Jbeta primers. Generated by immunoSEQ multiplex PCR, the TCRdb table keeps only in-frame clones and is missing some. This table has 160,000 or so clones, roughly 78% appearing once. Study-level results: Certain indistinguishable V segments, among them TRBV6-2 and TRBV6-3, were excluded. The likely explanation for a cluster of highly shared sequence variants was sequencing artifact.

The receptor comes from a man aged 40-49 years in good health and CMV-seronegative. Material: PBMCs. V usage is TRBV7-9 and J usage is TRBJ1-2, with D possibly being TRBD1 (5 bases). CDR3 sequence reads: CSSSPNQGGNYGYTF. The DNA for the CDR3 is TGTTCCAGCAGTCCCAATCAGGGAGGGAACTATGGCTACACCTTC.